This TCR beta chain is drawn from a study of blood T cell repertoires in COVID-19 (dated by TCRdb to about 2020). Study-level background: Collaborator samples came from the United States, Italy and Spain and covered acute and convalescent phases of COVID-19. The prospective study material was composed of cDNA or gDNA derived from T cells, B-cell-depleted T cells, or PBMCs. Subjects who had been exposed to COVID-19, were actively infected with it, or had recovered from it provided the deeply sampled blood TCRbeta repertoires that made up the dataset. The repertoires were released in a freely available public database intended as a resource for research on the immune response to SARS-CoV-2. Samples were obtained from the ongoing ImmuneRACE study (first 160 participants) and from over a thousand subjects provided by 6 global collaborators. A de-identified subject ID, COVID-19 status, age in years and sex were almost always included in the sample metadata. HLA class I and class II types, where available, came from metadata supplied by the sample provider rather than from assay-based typing.

Collaborating institutions collected whole blood in K2EDTA tubes following their own protocols. For TCRbeta analysis, collaborator samples were shipped as frozen whole blood, as isolated PBMCs, or as DNA extracted from either sample type. General study outcomes and caveats: The quantity of clinical and demographic metadata differed by source and by participant and was supplied without curation.

TCRbeta CDR3 regions were amplified from genomic DNA using the immunoSEQ Assay, a bias-controlled multiplex PCR. For the original study's pipeline: Within the assay, amplification of reference gene primers was used to estimate how many nucleated cells each sample contained. To quantify the absolute abundance of each unique TCRbeta CDR3 rearrangement, sequence reads were collapsed and filtered. For each sample, productive Simpson clonality was calculated by taking the square root of Simpson's diversity index across productive rearrangements. Imported from immuneACCESS, the table was reduced by TCRdb to in-frame sequences with V and J called. These copies leave out some clones; in studies compared against another copy, an unresolved V gene accounts for under half, and the cause of the remainder is not known. Clone size and the V and J calls come from that table; the DNA yielded D and trimming. Recorded for this sample are about 280,000 clones; about 85% of them occurred a single time. The ten most abundant clones make up roughly 15% of the sample.

This clone has a handful of counts. Its antigen target is currently unknown. Within one base of it there is no much larger clone, and no base qualities were kept. This TCR was sampled from a human donor in a cohort sampled during active COVID-19. What was sequenced was peripheral blood.

Here the CDR3 is given as CASSPERTGWDTSYEQYF. The DNA sequence reads TGTGCCAGCAGCCCCGAGCGGACAGGATGGGATACGTCCTACGAGCAGTACTTC. This chain is built from TRBV7-8 and TRBJ2-7, and TRBD1 matches 7 of the central bases. As encoded in the germline V gene, CDR1 is SGHVS while CDR2 is FQNEAQ. The germline V end is reduced by 5 bases and the J end by 1 base; junction bases left unmatched: 17. From the cysteine through the phenylalanine, the CDR3 covers 18 amino acids. Left in the record is the CDR3 DNA by itself, 54 bases read in frame from the first base.